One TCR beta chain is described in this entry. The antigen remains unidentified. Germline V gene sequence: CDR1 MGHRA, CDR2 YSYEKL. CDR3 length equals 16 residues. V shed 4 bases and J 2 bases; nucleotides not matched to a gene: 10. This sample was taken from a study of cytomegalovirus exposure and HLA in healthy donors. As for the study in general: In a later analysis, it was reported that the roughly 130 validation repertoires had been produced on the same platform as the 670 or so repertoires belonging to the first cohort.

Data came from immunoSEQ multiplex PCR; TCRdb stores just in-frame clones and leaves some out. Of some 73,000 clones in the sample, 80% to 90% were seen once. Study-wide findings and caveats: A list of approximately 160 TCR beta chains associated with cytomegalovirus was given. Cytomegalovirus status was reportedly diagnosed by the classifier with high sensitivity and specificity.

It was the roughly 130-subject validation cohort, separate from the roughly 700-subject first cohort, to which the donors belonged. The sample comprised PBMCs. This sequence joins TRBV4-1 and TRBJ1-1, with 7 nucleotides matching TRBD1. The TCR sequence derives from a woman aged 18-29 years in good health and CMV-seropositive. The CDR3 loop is CASSRGTVEPNTEAFF. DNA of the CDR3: TGCGCCAGCAGCCGAGGGACAGTGGAACCCAACACTGAAGCTTTCTTT.